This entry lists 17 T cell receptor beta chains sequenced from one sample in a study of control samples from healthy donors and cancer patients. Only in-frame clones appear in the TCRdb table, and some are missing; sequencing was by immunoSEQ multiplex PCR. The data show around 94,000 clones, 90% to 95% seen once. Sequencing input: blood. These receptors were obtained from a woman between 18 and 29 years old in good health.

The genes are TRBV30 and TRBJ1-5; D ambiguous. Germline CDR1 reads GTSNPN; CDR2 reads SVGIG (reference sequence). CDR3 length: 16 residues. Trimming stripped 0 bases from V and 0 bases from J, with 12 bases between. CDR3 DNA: TGTGCCTGGAGTGTACGGTCCCGATTTAGCAATCAGCCCCAGCATTTT. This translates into CAWSVRSRFSNQPQHF.

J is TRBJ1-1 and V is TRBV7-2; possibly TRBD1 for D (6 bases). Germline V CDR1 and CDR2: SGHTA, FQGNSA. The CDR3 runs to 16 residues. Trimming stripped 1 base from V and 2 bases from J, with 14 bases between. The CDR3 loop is CASSLDIVRGNTEAFF. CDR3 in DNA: TGTGCCAGCAGCTTAGACATCGTCAGGGGAAACACTGAAGCTTTCTTT.

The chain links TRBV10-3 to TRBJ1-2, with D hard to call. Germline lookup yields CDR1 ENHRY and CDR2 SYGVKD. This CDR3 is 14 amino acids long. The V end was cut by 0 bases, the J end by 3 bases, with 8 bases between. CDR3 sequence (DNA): TGTGCCATCAGTGAGTCCGATTCGGACTATGGCTACACCTTC. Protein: CAISESDSDYGYTF.

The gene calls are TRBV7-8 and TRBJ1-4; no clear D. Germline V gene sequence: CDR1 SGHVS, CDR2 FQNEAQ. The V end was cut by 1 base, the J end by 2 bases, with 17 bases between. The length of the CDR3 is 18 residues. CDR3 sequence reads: CASSLVTGIWATNEKLFF. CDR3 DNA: TGTGCCAGCAGCTTAGTCACCGGGATTTGGGCGACTAATGAAAAACTGTTTTTT.

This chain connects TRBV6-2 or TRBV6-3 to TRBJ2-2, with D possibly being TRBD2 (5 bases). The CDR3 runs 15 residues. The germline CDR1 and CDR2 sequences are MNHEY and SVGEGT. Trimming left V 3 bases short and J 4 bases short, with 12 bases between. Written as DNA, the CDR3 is TGTGCCAGCAGTTATCGCGGGCAGGCCACCGGGGAGCTGTTTTTT. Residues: CASSYRGQATGELFF.

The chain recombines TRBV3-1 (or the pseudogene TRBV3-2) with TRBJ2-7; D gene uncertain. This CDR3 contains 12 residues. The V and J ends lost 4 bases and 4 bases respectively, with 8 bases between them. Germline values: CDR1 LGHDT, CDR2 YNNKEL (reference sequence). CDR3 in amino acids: CASSPAGYEQYF. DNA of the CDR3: TGTGCCAGCAGCCCGGCTGGATACGAGCAGTACTTC.

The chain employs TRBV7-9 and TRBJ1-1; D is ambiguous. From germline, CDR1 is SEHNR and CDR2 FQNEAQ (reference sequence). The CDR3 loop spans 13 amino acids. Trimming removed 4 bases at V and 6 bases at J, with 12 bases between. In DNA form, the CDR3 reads TGTGCCAGCAGCTCCGGAAAGAAGGCTGAAGCTTTCTTT. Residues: CASSSGKKAEAFF. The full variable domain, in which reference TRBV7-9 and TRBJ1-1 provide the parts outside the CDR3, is DTGVSQNPRHKITKRGQNVTFRCDPISEHNRLYWYRQTLGQGPEFLTYFQNEAQLEKSRLLSDRFSAERPKGSFSTLEIQRTEQGDSAMYLCASSSGKKAEAFFGQGTRLTVV.

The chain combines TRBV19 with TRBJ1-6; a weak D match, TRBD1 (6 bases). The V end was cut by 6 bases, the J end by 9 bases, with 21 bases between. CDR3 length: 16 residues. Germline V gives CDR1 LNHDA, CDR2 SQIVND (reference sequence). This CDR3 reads CASSTGDMSARSPLHF. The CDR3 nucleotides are TGTGCCAGTAGCACCGGGGACATGAGCGCTCGTTCACCCCTCCACTTT.

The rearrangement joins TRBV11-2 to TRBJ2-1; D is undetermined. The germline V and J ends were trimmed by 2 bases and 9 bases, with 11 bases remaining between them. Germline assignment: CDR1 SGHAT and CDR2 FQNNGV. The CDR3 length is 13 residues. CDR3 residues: CASSLILTREQFF. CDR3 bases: TGTGCCAGCAGCTTAATATTAACCCGTGAGCAGTTCTTC.

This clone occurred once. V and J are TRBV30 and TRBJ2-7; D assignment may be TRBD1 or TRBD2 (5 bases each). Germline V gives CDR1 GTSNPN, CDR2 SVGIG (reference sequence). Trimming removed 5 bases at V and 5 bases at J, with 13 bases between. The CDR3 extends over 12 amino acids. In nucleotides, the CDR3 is TGTGCCTGGGAAAGGGGAGTCCACGAGCAGTACTTC. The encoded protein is CAWERGVHEQYF.

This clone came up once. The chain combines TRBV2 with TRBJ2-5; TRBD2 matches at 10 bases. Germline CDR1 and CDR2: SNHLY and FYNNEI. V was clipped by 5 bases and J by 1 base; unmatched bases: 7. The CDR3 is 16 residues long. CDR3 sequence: CASSTHGLAVQETQYF. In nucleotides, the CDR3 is TGTGCCAGCAGTACCCACGGACTAGCGGTCCAAGAGACCCAGTACTTC.

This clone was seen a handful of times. Written as DNA, the CDR3 is TGTGCCAGCAGCTCGGAGGGATTCGGCTATGGCTACACCTTC. It codes for CASSSEGFGYGYTF. The chain employs TRBV7-9 and TRBJ1-2, with D unclear. V was trimmed by 4 bases and J by 4 bases, leaving 13 bases between them. This CDR3 has 14 amino acids. Germline CDR1 reads SEHNR; CDR2 reads FQNEAQ (reference sequence). Filled out from reference TRBV7-9 and TRBJ1-2, the complete variable domain reads DTGVSQNPRHKITKRGQNVTFRCDPISEHNRLYWYRQTLGQGPEFLTYFQNEAQLEKSRLLSDRFSAERPKGSFSTLEIQRTEQGDSAMYLCASSSEGFGYGYTFGSGTRLTVV.

The CDR3 here is CASSPRTGGVTDTQYF. In DNA form, the CDR3 reads TGTGCCAGCTCACCTCGGACAGGGGGAGTAACAGATACGCAGTATTTT. The chain joins TRBV18 to TRBJ2-3, with 10 positions matching TRBD1. This CDR3 is built from 16 residues. The trim removed 3 bases at V and 3 bases at J, leaving 6 bases unmatched. CDR1 KGHSH and CDR2 LQKENI come from the germline V gene.

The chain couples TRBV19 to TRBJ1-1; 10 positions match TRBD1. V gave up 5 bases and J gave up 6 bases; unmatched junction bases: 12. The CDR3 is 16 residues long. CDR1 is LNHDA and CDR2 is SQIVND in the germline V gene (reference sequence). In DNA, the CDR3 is TGTGCCAGTAGTGTCGATTGGACAGGGGGGCGGGCTGAAGCTTTCTTT. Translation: CASSVDWTGGRAEAFF.

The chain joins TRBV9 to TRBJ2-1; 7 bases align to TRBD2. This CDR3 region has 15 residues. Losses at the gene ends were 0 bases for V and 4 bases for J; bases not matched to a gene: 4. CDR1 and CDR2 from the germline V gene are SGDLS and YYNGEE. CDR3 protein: CASSVGSSGYNEQFF. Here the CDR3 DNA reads TGTGCCAGCAGCGTAGGGTCTAGCGGATACAATGAGCAGTTCTTC.

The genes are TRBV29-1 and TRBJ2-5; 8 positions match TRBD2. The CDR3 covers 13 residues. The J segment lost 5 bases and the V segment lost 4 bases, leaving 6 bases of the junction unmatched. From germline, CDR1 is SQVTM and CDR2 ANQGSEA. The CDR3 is CSVGGAGGETQYF. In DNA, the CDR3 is TGCAGCGTTGGGGGCGCGGGAGGTGAGACCCAGTACTTC.

The CDR3 reads CASSQRKGVTYNSPLHF. CDR3 in DNA: TGTGCCAGCAGCCAAAGAAAGGGGGTCACCTATAATTCACCCCTCCACTTT. The chain recombines TRBV3-1 (or the pseudogene TRBV3-2) with TRBJ1-6; a possible D gene is TRBD1 (6 bases). Trimming left V 2 bases short and J 2 bases short, with 13 bases between. Germline values: CDR1 LGHDT, CDR2 YNNKEL (reference sequence). This CDR3 has 17 residues.